Described below is a single T cell receptor beta chain sequence and its context. This specimen belongs to a study of beta chain features in type 1 diabetes. Expressed TCRB transcripts were sequenced after all isolated RNA was converted to cDNA. Assay used: immunoSEQ multiplex PCR; TCRdb lists only in-frame clones, some missing. The table includes under 800,000 clones, about a sixth detected once. Averaging approximately 0.11 L, one heparinised blood draw came from each individual donor. The clonotype was recovered from a man aged 18 to 35 in good health. Sequenced sample: naive CD4+ T cells from blood.

CDR3 DNA sequence: TGTGCCAGCAGACGGACAGGGAACAATGAGCAGTTCTTC. Protein sequence: CASRRTGNNEQFF. V and J are TRBV11-2 and TRBJ2-1; TRBD1 matches 8 bases. The CDR3 consists of 13 residues. The germline V gene has CDR1 SGHAT and CDR2 FQNNGV. V lost 6 bases, J lost 5 bases, and 3 bases stayed unmatched.